A few counts support the clone carrying this T cell receptor beta chain. Its antigen is as yet unknown. Roughly 9 milliliters of peripheral blood were drawn from each donor. A second PCR of roughly 7 to 11 cycles used a sample-barcoded 5' primer and a J-beta primer mix. MiXCR, run by TCRdb on the 5' RACE reads, gives a single entry per CDR3 protein. This table holds fewer than 1,000,000 distinct CDR3 sequences, around half found once. The CDR3 is made up of 14 amino acids. Germline CDR1 SGHRS, CDR2 YFSETQ. With 4 bases clipped from V and 5 bases from J, the junction kept 8 bases outside the gene matches. The sample comes from a study of blood T cells in healthy people across ages. Study-level information: Per two T cells, about one barcoded beta molecule was captured through template switching.

General study points: Aged donors had fewer naive CD4+ cells and lower diversity than long-lived donors.

Material for sequencing was blood. The chain joins TRBV5-1 to TRBJ2-5; 7 bases align to TRBD1. This TCR derives from an elderly man in good health. CDR3 bases: TGCGCCAGCAGCGGGATCACAGGGGTTGAGACCCAGTACTTC. It encodes CASSGITGVETQYF. Drawing the rest from reference TRBV5-1 and TRBJ2-5, the complete variable domain is KAGVTQTPRYLIKTRGQQVTLSCSPISGHRSVSWYQQTPGQGLQFLFEYFSETQRNKGNFPGRFSGRQFSNSRSEMNVSTLELGDSALYLCASSGITGVETQYFGPGTRLLVL.